Listed here are 21 T cell receptor beta chains from one sample, sequenced in a study of blood T cell repertoires in COVID-19. Method: immunoSEQ multiplex PCR; TCRdb's copy keeps in-frame clones and lacks some. In the table there are some 70,000 clones, roughly 80% of which are singletons. The sequenced sample was peripheral blood. The receptors derive from a man in his fifties or sixties with COVID-19, enrolled during active disease.

The chain has TRBV7-9 and TRBJ1-1; TRBD1 agrees at 9 bases. This CDR3 comprises 13 residues. V was clipped by 1 base and J by 14 bases; unmatched bases: 8. The germline V gene encodes CDR1 SEHNR and CDR2 FQNEAQ (reference sequence). For the CDR3, the DNA is TGTGCCAGCAGCTTAGATTCCACAGGGGGCCCATTCTTT. This codes for CASSLDSTGGPFF.

On this clone: One end of the junction is discordant with germline, which a read error may explain. The chain combines TRBV2 with TRBJ2-3, with D possibly being TRBD2 (6 bases). CDR3 size: 14 residues. Per the germline V gene, CDR1 is SNHLY and CDR2 is FYNNEI. CDR3 DNA: TGTGCCAGCAGCGAAGGACTAAGCACAGATACGCAGTATTTT. Residues: CASSEGLSTDTQYF.

This sequence joins TRBV5-4 and TRBJ2-1, with a weak D call TRBD2 (5 bases). The CDR3 loop spans 15 amino acids. Between the trimmed V and J ends, which lost 1 base and 5 bases, there was a span of 13 bases. The V gene's germline CDR1 is SGHNT and CDR2 YYREEE (reference sequence). CDR3 DNA: TGTGCCAGCAGCTTGCCTTACGACGGGAACAATGAGCAGTTCTTC. This gives the protein CASSLPYDGNNEQFF.

The chain combines TRBV5-1 with TRBJ2-5; D is possibly TRBD2 (6 bases). The CDR3 is made up of 17 amino acids. V lost 4 bases and J 2 bases, leaving 21 bases between the germline ends. Germline V gene data show CDR1 as SGHRS and CDR2 as YFSETQ. The CDR3 loop is CASSLGLTESQQETQYF. CDR3 sequence (DNA): TGCGCCAGCAGCCTGGGACTCACCGAATCACAACAAGAGACCCAGTACTTC.

The V and J genes are TRBV7-9 and TRBJ1-5; D is ambiguous. This CDR3 is built from 15 residues. Germline CDR1 is SEHNR and CDR2 is FQNEAQ (reference sequence). V dropped 5 bases and J dropped 0 bases, with 11 bases sitting between them. This chain's CDR3 is CASSPGPYSNQPQHF. In DNA form, the CDR3 reads TGTGCCAGCAGCCCGGGTCCTTATAGCAATCAGCCCCAGCATTTT. Using reference TRBV7-9 and TRBJ1-5 for the parts outside the CDR3, the full variable domain is DTGVSQNPRHKITKRGQNVTFRCDPISEHNRLYWYRQTLGQGPEFLTYFQNEAQLEKSRLLSDRFSAERPKGSFSTLEIQRTEQGDSAMYLCASSPGPYSNQPQHFGDGTRLSIL.

This chain joins TRBV3-1 (or the pseudogene TRBV3-2) and TRBJ2-1; 10 bases are shared with TRBD2. J gave up 8 bases and V 4 bases, and 14 bases lay outside the gene matches. The germline CDR1 and CDR2 sequences are LGHDT and YNNKEL (reference sequence). The CDR3 extends over 17 amino acids. Here the CDR3 reads CASSPGGASGSSYEQFF. As DNA, the CDR3 is TGTGCCAGCAGCCCCGGCGGGGCTAGCGGGAGTAGTTATGAGCAGTTCTTC.

The rearrangement links TRBV19 to TRBJ2-7, with 9 bases aligning to TRBD1. This CDR3 contains 14 residues. Germline trimming cut 8 bases from V and 5 bases from J; bases unmatched to any gene: 10. Looked up from germline, CDR1 is LNHDA and CDR2 is SQIVND (reference sequence). The CDR3 sequence is CASGPGQGLHEQYF. CDR3 nucleotide sequence: TGTGCCAGTGGGCCGGGACAGGGCTTGCACGAGCAGTACTTC. The whole variable domain, remainder taken from reference TRBV19 and TRBJ2-7, is DGGITQSPKYLFRKEGQNVTLSCEQNLNHDAMYWYRQDPGQGLRLIYYSQIVNDFQKGDIAEGYSVSREKKESFPLTVTSAQKNPTAFYLCASGPGQGLHEQYFGPGTRLTVT.

The V and J genes are TRBV7-9 and TRBJ2-5; 8 nucleotides agree with TRBD2. J gave up 3 bases and V 3 bases, and 12 bases lay outside the gene matches. CDR3 length equals 17 residues. Germline V gene lookup returns CDR1 SEHNR and CDR2 FQNEAQ (reference sequence). CDR3 sequence: CASSLGGGLVREETQYF. Written as DNA, the CDR3 is TGTGCCAGCAGCTTGGGTGGGGGACTAGTCCGTGAAGAGACCCAGTACTTC.

J is TRBJ2-7 and V is TRBV11-1; possible D gene TRBD2, 6 bases. This CDR3 has 13 amino acids. Germline V gives CDR1 SGHAT, CDR2 FQDESV (reference sequence). Trimming shortened V by 6 bases and J by 3 bases, and 12 bases separated the two germline ends. CDR3 sequence: CASRFSGLYEQYF. The DNA for the CDR3 is TGTGCCAGCAGATTCAGCGGGCTCTACGAGCAGTACTTC.

The chain carries TRBV3-1 (or the pseudogene TRBV3-2) and TRBJ2-2; no clear D. The CDR3 extends over 16 amino acids. CDR1 and CDR2 from the germline V gene are LGHDT and YNNKEL (reference sequence). The V end was cut by 4 bases, the J end by 4 bases, with 16 bases between. CDR3 sequence reads: CASSPGAPMGTGELFF. For the CDR3, the DNA is TGTGCCAGCAGCCCTGGAGCCCCGATGGGCACCGGGGAGCTGTTTTTT.

The chain links TRBV9 to TRBJ2-7; a weak D match, TRBD1 (5 bases). In germline, CDR1 is SGDLS, CDR2 YYNGEE. V was cut by 0 bases and J by 5 bases, with 12 bases left in between. This CDR3 spans 14 amino acids. CDR3 region: CASSVEGISNEQYF. For the CDR3, the DNA is TGTGCCAGCAGCGTAGAGGGGATTTCCAACGAGCAGTACTTC.

This clone has just a few counts. The genes are TRBV24-1 and TRBJ2-2; 7 bases fit TRBD1. The germline V gene encodes CDR1 KGHDR and CDR2 SFDVKD. This CDR3 has 15 residues. V dropped 4 bases and J dropped 0; count of bases not matched to a gene: 1. The CDR3 coding sequence is TGTGCCACCAGTGAGGGACAGCCGAACACCGGGGAGCTGTTTTTT. Translating it yields CATSEGQPNTGELFF.

The V call is TRBV27, the J call TRBJ2-1; D is perhaps TRBD2 (5 bases). Germline-derived CDR1 and CDR2 are MNHEY and SMNVEV (reference sequence). V lost 5 bases and J 4 bases, leaving 12 bases between the germline ends. The CDR3 sequence is 14 residues long. The CDR3 sequence is CASSLGREYNEQFF. DNA of the CDR3: TGTGCCAGCAGTCTAGGCCGGGAATACAATGAGCAGTTCTTC.

This rearrangement joins TRBV15 to TRBJ2-2; maybe TRBD2 (5 bases). V lost 3 bases and J 7 bases, leaving 6 bases between the germline ends. Germline V gene sequence: CDR1 LNHNV, CDR2 YYDKDF (reference sequence). This CDR3 comprises 12 residues. This chain's CDR3 is CATSRGDGELFF. In DNA, the CDR3 is TGTGCCACCAGCAGGGGAGACGGGGAGCTGTTTTTT.

V is TRBV6-6 and J is TRBJ1-4; 9 bases map to TRBD1. The CDR3 length is 14 residues. V gave up 6 bases and J gave up 3 bases; unmatched junction bases: 2. CDR1 and CDR2 (germline): MNHNY, SVGAGI (reference sequence). The CDR3 coding sequence is TGTGCCAGCAGGACAGGGGGGTCTAATGAAAAACTGTTTTTT. This sequence encodes CASRTGGSNEKLFF.

This clone was counted only a few times. The V and J genes are TRBV7-9 and TRBJ1-1; D not resolved. The CDR3 has 13 amino acids. Trimming took off 3 bases at V and 5 bases at J, with 10 bases between the two ends. The germline V gene has CDR1 SEHNR and CDR2 FQNEAQ (reference sequence). The CDR3 DNA sequence: TGTGCCAGCAGCTTTCCGGGGAGAACTGAAGCTTTCTTT. This encodes CASSFPGRTEAFF.

The chain joins TRBV5-1 to TRBJ2-2; 8 nucleotides align to TRBD1. V trimming: 1 base; J trimming: 2 bases; junction bases outside the gene matches: 7. Per the germline V gene, CDR1 is SGHRS and CDR2 is YFSETQ. This CDR3 is built from 17 residues. In nucleotides, the CDR3 is TGCGCCAGCAGCTTGAATCCCGGGACAGGTAACACCGGGGAGCTGTTTTTT. As protein: CASSLNPGTGNTGELFF.

This clone was seen just once. This chain connects TRBV3-1 (or the pseudogene TRBV3-2) to TRBJ2-4; 10 positions match TRBD2. Unmatched junction bases numbered 3, after V lost 1 base and J lost 9 bases. CDR3 length: 14 amino acids. Germline V gene data show CDR1 as LGHDT and CDR2 as YNNKEL (reference sequence). In DNA form, the CDR3 reads TGTGCCAGCAGCCAAGGAGCGGGAGGGGCCATTCAGTACTTC. As protein: CASSQGAGGAIQYF.

The V call is TRBV6-2 or TRBV6-3, the J call TRBJ2-7; tentatively, D is TRBD2 (7 bases). Germline V gene data show CDR1 as MNHEY and CDR2 as SVGEGT. V lost 6 bases to trimming and J lost 3 bases, with 15 bases between them. There are 14 residues in the CDR3. CDR3 sequence (DNA): TGTGCCAGCAGCTCCGGGGGGCGGGGCTACGAGCAGTACTTC. The encoded protein is CASSSGGRGYEQYF.

This rearrangement joins TRBV27 to TRBJ2-7, with 15 bases lining up with TRBD2. Looked up from germline, CDR1 is MNHEY and CDR2 is SMNVEV (reference sequence). The CDR3 is made up of 16 amino acids. The V segment lost 5 bases and the J segment 7 bases; nucleotides outside the gene matches: 9. The CDR3 loop reads CASSGRTSGGAREQYF. The DNA of the CDR3 is TGTGCCAGCAGTGGCCGGACTAGCGGGGGGGCCCGAGAGCAGTACTTC.

The V and J genes are TRBV2 and TRBJ2-3, with unresolved D. This CDR3 has 15 residues. Germline V gives CDR1 SNHLY, CDR2 FYNNEI. Between the trimmed V and J ends, which lost 5 bases and 0 bases, there was a span of 12 bases. CDR3 loop: CASSRSRTSTDTQYF. The DNA of the CDR3 is TGTGCCAGCAGTCGTTCTCGTACTAGCACAGATACGCAGTATTTT.